Here is one TCR beta chain with its context. These data are taken from a study of shared clonotypes between healthy human individuals. CD45RO-negative, CCR7-positively selected cells formed the naive CD8 fraction, excluding terminally differentiated effector memory CD45RA+ cells. This CDR3 spans 13 amino acids. Germline V CDR1 and CDR2: LNHNV, YYDKDF (reference sequence). V lost 5 bases and J lost 8, with 10 bases in between. Sequencing was performed with immunoSEQ multiplex PCR; in TCRdb, only in-frame clones are kept and a portion is missing. The sample yields about 2 million clones, about 95% seen once.

What was sequenced was naive CD8+ T cells sorted from blood. This chain uses TRBV15 with TRBJ1-6; the D is unclear. The clonotype was recovered from a young man in good health. CDR3 sequence reads: CATSEREDSPLHF. For the CDR3, the DNA is TGTGCCACCAGCGAGAGAGAAGATTCACCCCTCCACTTT.